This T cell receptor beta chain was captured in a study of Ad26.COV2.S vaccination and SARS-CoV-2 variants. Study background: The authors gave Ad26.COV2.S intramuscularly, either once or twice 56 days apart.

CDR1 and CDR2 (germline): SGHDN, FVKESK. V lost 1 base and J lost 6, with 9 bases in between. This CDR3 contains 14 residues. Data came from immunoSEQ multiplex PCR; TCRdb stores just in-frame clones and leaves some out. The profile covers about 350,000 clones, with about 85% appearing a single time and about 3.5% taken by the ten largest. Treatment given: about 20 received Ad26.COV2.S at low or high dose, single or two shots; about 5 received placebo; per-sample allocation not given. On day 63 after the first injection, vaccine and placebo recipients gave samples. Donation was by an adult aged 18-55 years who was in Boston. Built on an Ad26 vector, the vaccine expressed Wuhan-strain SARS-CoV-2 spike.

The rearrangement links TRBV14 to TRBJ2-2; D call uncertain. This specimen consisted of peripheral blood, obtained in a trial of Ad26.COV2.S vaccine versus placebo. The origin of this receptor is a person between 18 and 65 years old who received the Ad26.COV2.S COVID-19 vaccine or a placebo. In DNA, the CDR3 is TGTGCCAGCAGCCAAGTCGGATTCTCCGGGGAGCTGTTTTTT. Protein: CASSQVGFSGELFF.